Listed here are 29 T cell receptor beta chains from one sample, sequenced in a study of blood T cell repertoires in COVID-19. The method was immunoSEQ multiplex PCR; TCRdb's version includes in-frame clones alone and lacks a portion of them. The table shows around 150,000 clones, with around 73% occurring only once. The sequenced sample consisted of peripheral blood. These receptors were collected from a woman aged 50 to 60 with active or convalescent COVID-19.

The chain couples TRBV7-2 to TRBJ1-2; 11 nucleotides match TRBD1. This CDR3 spans 15 amino acids. CDR1 is SGHTA, CDR2 FQGNSA, per germline. J was trimmed by 4 bases and V by 3 bases; bases with no gene match: 4. The CDR3 nucleotides read TGTGCCAGCAGCTTGGGACAGGGGGTTGGCTATGGCTACACCTTC. Encoded protein: CASSLGQGVGYGYTF. The full variable domain, rest sourced from reference TRBV7-2 and TRBJ1-2, is GAGVSQSPSNKVTEKGKDVELRCDPISGHTALYWYRQSLGQGLEFLIYFQGNSAPDKSGLPSDRFSAERTGGSVSTLTIQRTQQEDSAVYLCASSLGQGVGYGYTFGSGTRLTVV.

This clone was picked up many times. This sequence joins TRBV28 and TRBJ1-2, with a tentative D call TRBD1 (5 bases). CDR1 is MDHEN and CDR2 is SYDVKM in the germline V gene. Trimming pared 5 bases from V and 3 bases from J, leaving 19 bases between. This CDR3 contains 16 residues. CDR3 loop: CASSPPRGARYYGYTF. The CDR3 DNA is TGTGCCAGCAGTCCTCCCCGCGGGGCGCGGTACTATGGCTACACCTTC.

In its sample, this clone was seen many times. The chain has TRBV4-3 and TRBJ2-7, with D perhaps matching TRBD2 (5 bases). V lost 1 base, J lost 4 bases, and 17 bases lay in between. Germline loops: CDR1 LGHNA, CDR2 YSLEER. The CDR3 spans 16 residues. DNA of the CDR3: TGCGCCAGCAGCCAAGTGCGCGGAGGCGTTGCGTACGAGCAGTACTTC. Translation gives CASSQVRGGVAYEQYF.

The rearrangement joins TRBV21-1 to TRBJ2-2; the table's D call of TRBD2 was not tested on the DNA. TRBV21-1 is recorded as a pseudogene. The CDR3 has 18 amino acids. CDR3 bases: TGTGCCAGCAGCCCCGAGAGACTCACCGGGGAGAACACCGGGGAGCTGTTTTTT. Translated, it gives CASSPERLTGENTGELFF.

V is TRBV4-3 and J is TRBJ2-3, with 8 bases lining up with TRBD1. After removal of 0 bases from V and 2 bases from J, the junction contained 4 bases not matched to a gene. CDR3 length equals 16 residues. Germline V lookup: CDR1 LGHNA, CDR2 YSLEER. The DNA of the CDR3 is TGCGCCAGCAGCCAAGATTACAGGGGGAACACAGATACGCAGTATTTT. Amino acids: CASSQDYRGNTDTQYF.

This chain joins TRBV19 and TRBJ2-1; 14 bases agree with TRBD2. The CDR3 contains 14 residues. V was pared by 7 bases and J by 6 bases, with 2 bases of the junction left unmatched. Germline CDR1 and CDR2: LNHDA and SQIVND (reference sequence). The CDR3 DNA follows: TGTGCCAGTACCGGGACTAGCGGGAGCAATGAGCAGTTCTTC. Its translation: CASTGTSGSNEQFF. Looking up the rest from reference TRBV19 and TRBJ2-1 gives the full variable domain: DGGITQSPKYLFRKEGQNVTLSCEQNLNHDAMYWYRQDPGQGLRLIYYSQIVNDFQKGDIAEGYSVSREKKESFPLTVTSAQKNPTAFYLCASTGTSGSNEQFFGPGTRLTVL.

The chain is built from TRBV19 and TRBJ2-1; a possible D gene is TRBD1 (5 bases). CDR3 length equals 11 residues. Germline V CDR1 and CDR2: LNHDA, SQIVND (reference sequence). Deletions cut 5 bases from V and 10 bases from J, with 9 bases between. The CDR3 here is CASSRTYEQFF. The CDR3 bases are TGTGCCAGTAGTCGGACATACGAGCAGTTCTTC.

This clone was picked up one time. The chain couples TRBV7-2 to TRBJ1-2; possibly TRBD1 for D (5 bases). Germline lookup yields CDR1 SGHTA and CDR2 FQGNSA. V lost 3 bases, J lost 7 bases, and 12 bases lay in between. This CDR3 is 13 amino acids long. The CDR3 region has the DNA TGTGCCAGCAGCTTGGGGGGAGGGGTTGGCTACACCTTC. Its translation: CASSLGGGVGYTF.

This clone was detected only a few times. The V gene is TRBV27, the J gene TRBJ2-7; the match to TRBD1 covers 8 bases. The V gene's germline CDR1 is MNHEY and CDR2 SMNVEV (reference sequence). J gave up 2 bases and V 5 bases, and 8 bases lay outside the gene matches. This CDR3 comprises 15 residues. This CDR3 is CASSIKTGDTYEQYF. CDR3 bases: TGTGCCAGCAGTATCAAGACAGGGGACACCTACGAGCAGTACTTC.

The chain joins TRBV24-1 to TRBJ1-2, with D perhaps matching TRBD1 (6 bases). Deletions cut 3 bases from V and 4 bases from J, with 17 bases between. Per germline, CDR1 KGHDR and CDR2 SFDVKD. This CDR3 spans 16 amino acids. The CDR3 loop reads CATSDPYRRGGYGYTF. Here the CDR3 DNA reads TGTGCCACCAGTGATCCCTACCGCAGGGGTGGCTATGGCTACACCTTC.

The chain recombines TRBV28 with TRBJ1-2, with D possibly being TRBD1 (5 bases). There are 13 residues in the CDR3. Germline V gene data show CDR1 as MDHEN and CDR2 as SYDVKM. Between the trimmed V and J ends, which lost 6 bases and 7 bases, there was a span of 15 bases. The chain's CDR3 is CASSWGGTPGYTF. The CDR3 nucleotides are TGTGCCAGCAGCTGGGGAGGGACTCCTGGCTACACCTTC.

The rearrangement joins TRBV4-3 to TRBJ1-2, with D unclear. The CDR3 consists of 16 residues. Trimming shortened V by 0 bases and J by 4 bases, and 15 bases separated the two germline ends. Germline CDR1 is LGHNA and CDR2 is YSLEER. The CDR3 protein is CASSQEVAAAPYGYTF. DNA of the CDR3: TGCGCCAGCAGCCAAGAAGTAGCGGCCGCGCCCTATGGCTACACCTTC.

Concerning this clone itself: One junction end disagrees with the germline gene, perhaps due to a read error. J is TRBJ1-1 and V is TRBV7-7; maybe TRBD1 (5 bases). CDR3 length: 13 residues. Germline-derived CDR1 and CDR2 are SSHAT and FNYEAQ (reference sequence). The CDR3 DNA sequence: TGTGCTAGCAGCCGCGACAGAAACACTGAAGCTTTCTTT. It yields the protein CASSRDRNTEAFF.

This CDR3 reads CSVGGPGRLSTDTQYF. The CDR3 DNA sequence: TGCAGCGTGGGGGGTCCGGGACGCTTGAGCACAGATACGCAGTATTTT. This chain joins TRBV29-1 and TRBJ2-3; possibly TRBD2 for D (6 bases). Trimming removed 6 bases from V and 0 bases from J, with 19 bases in between. The germline V gene encodes CDR1 SQVTM and CDR2 ANQGSEA. This CDR3 spans 16 amino acids.

CDR3 coding DNA: TGTGCCAGCAGCGCAGGACTAAATGAGCAGTTCTTC. Translating gives CASSAGLNEQFF. The chain recombines TRBV7-2 with TRBJ2-1; TRBD2 is a possible D gene (6 bases). This CDR3 contains 12 residues. CDR1 is SGHTA and CDR2 is FQGNSA in the germline V gene. The V gene lost 5 bases and the J gene lost 7 bases, with 9 bases spanning the gap.

The DNA of the CDR3 is TGTGCCAGCAGCCCCGGCGGTCTCGACACAGATACGCAGTATTTT. It translates to CASSPGGLDTDTQYF. The rearrangement links TRBV7-2 to TRBJ2-3, with D uncertain. CDR3 length: 15 residues. The germline V and J ends were trimmed by 5 bases and 2 bases, with 14 bases remaining between them. Germline CDR1 reads SGHTA; CDR2 reads FQGNSA.

The rearrangement joins TRBV5-1 to TRBJ1-1; no definite D call. V was clipped by 1 base and J by 1 base, with 8 bases between them. The CDR3 extends over 14 amino acids. Germline V gene lookup returns CDR1 SGHRS and CDR2 YFSETQ. CDR3 region: CASSLLRGNTEAFF. CDR3 in DNA: TGCGCCAGCAGCTTGTTACGGGGGAACACTGAAGCTTTCTTT. The full variable domain, completed using reference TRBV5-1 and TRBJ1-1, is KAGVTQTPRYLIKTRGQQVTLSCSPISGHRSVSWYQQTPGQGLQFLFEYFSETQRNKGNFPGRFSGRQFSNSRSEMNVSTLELGDSALYLCASSLLRGNTEAFFGQGTRLTVV.

This clone was recorded a few times. The chain couples TRBV5-6 to TRBJ2-7; 8 bases fit TRBD1. V trimming: 4 bases; J trimming: 7 bases; junction bases outside the gene matches: 10. Germline V gene sequence: CDR1 SGHDT, CDR2 YYEEEE. CDR3 length: 14 amino acids. The CDR3: CASSEGQVAREQYF. Here the CDR3 DNA reads TGTGCCAGCAGCGAGGGACAGGTGGCCAGGGAGCAGTACTTC.

The rearrangement uses TRBV27 and TRBJ2-7, with D maybe TRBD2 (6 bases). Germline values: CDR1 MNHEY, CDR2 SMNVEV (reference sequence). The CDR3 runs 14 residues. Trimming cost V 4 bases and J 1 base, with 11 bases left between them. The DNA of the CDR3 is TGTGCCAGCAGTTCCCCGGGGGATTCCTACGAGCAGTACTTC. Translation gives CASSSPGDSYEQYF.

Many counts were recorded for this clone. The chain links TRBV10-2 to TRBJ1-1; the D is unclear. CDR3 length: 15 amino acids. Looked up from germline, CDR1 is WSHSY and CDR2 is SAAADI. V gave up 2 bases and J gave up 2 bases, with 12 bases separating them. CDR3 coding DNA: TGCGCCAGCAGTGAGGCAGTGTTGCTTAACACTGAAGCTTTCTTT. It codes for CASSEAVLLNTEAFF.

The rearrangement joins TRBV7-3 to TRBJ2-7, with 12 bases aligning to TRBD2. This CDR3 has 15 residues. CDR1 SGHTA and CDR2 FQGTGA come from the germline V gene. V was pared by 6 bases and J by 0 bases, with 3 bases of the junction left unmatched. CDR3 sequence: CASSRLAGDSYEQYF. The CDR3 DNA follows: TGTGCCAGCAGTCGACTAGCGGGAGACTCCTACGAGCAGTACTTC. The variable domain in full, completed from reference TRBV7-3 and TRBJ2-7, reads GAGVSQTPSNKVTEKGKYVELRCDPISGHTALYWYRQSLGQGPEFLIYFQGTGAADDSGLPNDRFFAVRPEGSVSTLKIQRTERGDSAVYLCASSRLAGDSYEQYFGPGTRLTVT.

The chain uses TRBV18 and TRBJ1-5, with TRBD1 as a possible D gene (6 bases). The CDR3 extends over 15 amino acids. The V and J ends lost 5 bases and 3 bases respectively, with 14 bases between them. The germline V gene encodes CDR1 KGHSH and CDR2 LQKENI. The CDR3 protein is CASSSVAGVNQPQHF. CDR3 bases: TGTGCCAGCTCAAGTGTGGCAGGGGTCAATCAGCCCCAGCATTTT.

This chain links TRBV14 with TRBJ1-2, with TRBD1 matching 7 bases. Germline V gene sequence: CDR1 SGHDN, CDR2 FVKESK. The CDR3 is 15 residues long. With V trimmed by 4 bases and J by 8 bases, 13 bases remained unmatched. The CDR3 sequence is CASSLGEGAHWGYTF. The CDR3, as DNA: TGTGCCAGCAGCCTTGGTGAGGGGGCCCACTGGGGCTACACCTTC.

CDR3 in DNA: TGTGCCAGCAGCTTGGACCCAGGGGACCCCTACGAGCAGTACTTC. Translation: CASSLDPGDPYEQYF. The chain uses TRBV5-8 and TRBJ2-7; D perhaps matches TRBD1 (6 bases). Germline assignment: CDR1 SGHTS and CDR2 YDEGEE. V was cut by 0 bases and J by 2 bases, with 12 bases left in between. The CDR3 has 15 amino acids.

The chain carries TRBV6-5 and TRBJ1-6; 7 bases line up with TRBD1. The V gene end was trimmed by 9 bases and the J gene end by 10 bases; junction bases not matched to a gene: 6. There are 12 residues in the CDR3. Germline CDR1 reads MNHEY; CDR2 reads SVGAGI. CDR3 coding DNA: TGTGCCAGTCGACAGGGCTACTCACCCCTCCACTTT. It is translated as CASRQGYSPLHF.

V usage is TRBV5-5 and J usage is TRBJ1-5; D possibly corresponds to TRBD1 (5 bases). The CDR3 extends over 15 amino acids. Looked up from germline, CDR1 is SGHKS and CDR2 is YYEKEE (reference sequence). The V and J ends lost 3 bases and 5 bases respectively, with 15 bases between them. CDR3 sequence reads: CASSSGHDFYQPQHF. The CDR3 region has the DNA TGTGCCAGCAGCTCTGGACACGATTTCTATCAGCCCCAGCATTTT.

This chain connects TRBV10-3 to TRBJ2-7; 9 nucleotides agree with TRBD2. This CDR3 contains 15 residues. From germline, CDR1 is ENHRY and CDR2 SYGVKD. J lost 3 bases, V lost 3 bases, and 6 bases had no gene match. In DNA form, the CDR3 reads TGTGCCATCAGTGAAGCTAGCGGGGCTGTCTACGAGCAGTACTTC. Residues: CAISEASGAVYEQYF.

The gene calls are TRBV15 and TRBJ1-1, with D uncertain. The germline V gene encodes CDR1 LNHNV and CDR2 YYDKDF (reference sequence). V shed 1 base and J shed 7 bases, with 10 bases lying between them. CDR3 length: 13 residues. This CDR3 is CATSRGPGGEAFF. The CDR3 nucleotides are TGTGCCACCAGCAGAGGACCGGGTGGTGAAGCTTTCTTT.

J is TRBJ2-7 and V is TRBV5-1; unclear D gene. The germline V and J ends were trimmed by 0 bases and 2 bases, with 12 bases remaining between them. CDR1 and CDR2 (germline): SGHRS, YFSETQ. This CDR3 is 15 amino acids long. CDR3 region: CASSLAGPSTYEQYF. As DNA, the CDR3 is TGCGCCAGCAGCTTGGCTGGGCCCTCCACCTACGAGCAGTACTTC.